The source of this TCR beta chain is a study of cytomegalovirus exposure and HLA in healthy donors. The wider study: The approximately 680 first-cohort repertoires and the 130 or so validation repertoires shared the same platform, a later analysis reported. General study points: It was reportedly the case that the classifier diagnosed cytomegalovirus status with high specificity and sensitivity. Rarity characterized most TCR sequences, yet some public TCRs appeared in many donors.

TCRdb keeps only in-frame clones here, not all; method: immunoSEQ multiplex PCR. The sample records about 120,000 clones, roughly 90% being singletons. About this clone itself: Its target is not known.

The donors formed part of the approximately 120-subject validation cohort, distinct from the approximately 670-subject first cohort. The CDR3 extends over 14 amino acids. Trimming removed 7 bases at V and 7 bases at J, with 19 bases between. Germline lookup yields CDR1 SQVTM and CDR2 ANQGSEA. Material for sequencing was PBMCs. The receptor comes from a woman aged 18-35 years in good health and CMV-seropositive. This sequence joins TRBV29-1 and TRBJ2-2; maybe TRBD1 (6 bases). In nucleotides, the CDR3 is TGCAGCGCCAGGGGTCTGGGTAGTATCGGGGAGCTGTTTTTT. As protein: CSARGLGSIGELFF.